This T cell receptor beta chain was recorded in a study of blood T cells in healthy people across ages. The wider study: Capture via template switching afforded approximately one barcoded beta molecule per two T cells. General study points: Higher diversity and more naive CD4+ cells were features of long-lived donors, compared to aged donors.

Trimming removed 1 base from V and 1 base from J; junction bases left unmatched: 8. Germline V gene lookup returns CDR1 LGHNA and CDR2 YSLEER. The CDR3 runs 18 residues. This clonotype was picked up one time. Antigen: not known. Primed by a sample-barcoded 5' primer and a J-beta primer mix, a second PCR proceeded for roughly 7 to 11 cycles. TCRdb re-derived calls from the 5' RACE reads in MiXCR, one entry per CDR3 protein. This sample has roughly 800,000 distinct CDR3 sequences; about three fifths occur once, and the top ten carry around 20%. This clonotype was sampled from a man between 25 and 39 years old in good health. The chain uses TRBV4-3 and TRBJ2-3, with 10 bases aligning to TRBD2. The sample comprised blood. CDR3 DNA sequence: TGCGCCAGCAGCCAAGGGGCAGCCGGGACTAGCGGCACAGATACGCAGTATTTT. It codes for CASSQGAAGTSGTDTQYF.